Described below is a single T cell receptor beta chain sequence and its context. Used for each TCR library was 3500 ng of total RNA. With the 5' RACE reads reprocessed, TCRdb shows one record per CDR3 protein and no DNA. The sample totals 140,000 to 150,000 distinct CDR3 sequences. This entry belongs to a study of monozygotic twins with inflammatory bowel disease. The CDR3 has 16 residues. Germline V lookup: CDR1 MGHRA, CDR2 YSYEKL. The TCR sequence derives from a human donor with ulcerative colitis or Crohn's disease, or a healthy co-twin of an affected twin (not recorded which). V gene TRBV4-1 combines with J gene TRBJ2-2; TCRdb's assignment of TRBD1 cannot be checked, as there is no DNA. Sequences were obtained from blood. CDR3 residues: CASSQLGEANTGELFF.